This passage covers 10 T cell receptor beta chains from one sample sequenced in a study of CD8 T cells in ankylosing spondylitis. Via MiXCR, TCRdb re-called the 5' RACE reads, giving one row per CDR3 protein. The sample gives under 450,000 distinct CDR3 sequences, roughly 18% of which show up once; about 0.94% is in the top ten. Antigen specificity for these receptors is unknown. Study results and caveats: For ankylosing spondylitis blood, a TCR beta motif of 8 or 9 highly homologous variants appeared characteristic.

The sequenced sample consisted of blood, either unsorted or a sorted T cell fraction (not recorded which). Receptors originate from a male donor with ankylosing spondylitis.

This clonotype appeared a few times. The chain couples TRBV4-1 to TRBJ2-2; 10 bases line up with TRBD2. Germline V gene lookup returns CDR1 MGHRA and CDR2 YSYEKL. V lost 0 bases and J lost 7; bases outside the gene matches: 14. CDR3 length equals 19 residues. The CDR3 region has the DNA TGCGCCAGCAGCCAAGATTCCCCCTCAGCGGGGGGGCATGGCGGGGAGCTGTTTTTT. This sequence encodes CASSQDSPSAGGHGGELFF.

The chain recombines TRBV15 with TRBJ1-2; D perhaps matches TRBD1 (6 bases). The CDR3 consists of 15 residues. V dropped 0 bases and J dropped 10 bases, with 18 bases sitting between them. Germline CDR1 and CDR2: LNHNV and YYDKDF (reference sequence). CDR3 sequence reads: CATSRDPGGVSDYTF. CDR3 bases: TGTGCCACCAGCAGAGATCCGGGGGGCGTAAGTGACTACACCTTC.

This chain uses TRBV6-1 with TRBJ2-1; 13 nucleotides align to TRBD2. The junction had 7 bases not matched to a gene; V was cut back by 6 bases and J by 8 bases. CDR3 length: 15 residues. The germline gives CDR1 MNHNS, CDR2 SASEGT. The CDR3 reads CASSKGLAGRDEQFF. CDR3 coding DNA: TGTGCCAGCAGCAAGGGACTAGCGGGACGGGATGAGCAGTTCTTC.

In this sample, this clonotype turned up a few times. V and J are TRBV18 and TRBJ2-3, with 8 bases lining up with TRBD1. Unmatched junction bases numbered 7, after V lost 0 bases and J lost 5 bases. Germline-derived CDR1 and CDR2 are KGHSH and LQKENI. This CDR3 contains 16 residues. The CDR3 sequence is CASSPPDRGRVDTQYF. As DNA, the CDR3 is TGTGCCAGCTCACCACCCGACAGGGGTCGGGTAGATACGCAGTATTTT.

This clonotype has only a few counts. The CDR3: CSASTAGMKETQYF. Written as DNA, the CDR3 is TGCAGTGCTAGTACAGCGGGGATGAAAGAGACCCAGTACTTC. This chain joins TRBV20-1 and TRBJ2-5, with 7 bases aligning to TRBD2. Germline loops: CDR1 DFQATT, CDR2 SNEGSKA (reference sequence). V was pared by 3 bases and J by 3 bases, with 7 bases of the junction left unmatched. This CDR3 comprises 14 residues.

This clonotype was observed at least ten times. J is TRBJ2-3 and V is TRBV7-2; 11 bases fit TRBD2. Germline-derived CDR1 and CDR2 are SGHTA and FQGNSA. CDR3 length: 16 amino acids. The ends lost 5 bases at V and 0 bases at J; junction bases unmatched: 4. CDR3 nucleotide sequence: TGTGCCAGCAGCCCGAGGACTAGCGGGAGCACAGATACGCAGTATTTT. Protein product: CASSPRTSGSTDTQYF.

The chain uses TRBV29-1 and TRBJ2-7, with TRBD2 matching over 13 bases. This CDR3 has 17 amino acids. Germline assignment: CDR1 SQVTM and CDR2 ANQGSEA. V lost 4 bases and J lost 2; bases outside the gene matches: 11. This CDR3 is CSVARALAGGFPYEQYF. The CDR3 DNA reads as TGCAGCGTTGCTAGGGCACTAGCGGGAGGGTTCCCCTACGAGCAGTACTTC.

This clonotype has at least ten counts. The chain carries TRBV7-9 and TRBJ1-1; D gene uncertain. The CDR3 length is 15 residues. Germline lookup yields CDR1 SEHNR and CDR2 FQNEAQ (reference sequence). V lost 1 base and J lost 0, with 9 bases in between. The CDR3 spells CASSLGIGLNTEAFF. The CDR3 DNA sequence: TGTGCCAGCAGCTTAGGAATAGGGCTGAACACTGAAGCTTTCTTT.

The genes are TRBV10-3 and TRBJ2-7, with D maybe TRBD2 (7 bases). V was cut by 3 bases and J by 6 bases, with 12 bases left in between. In germline, CDR1 is ENHRY, CDR2 SYGVKD. CDR3 length: 13 residues. This CDR3 reads CAISDGGAFEQYF. DNA of the CDR3: TGTGCCATCAGTGATGGGGGGGCGTTCGAGCAGTACTTC.

The V call is TRBV20-1, the J call TRBJ2-7; TRBD1 aligns across 9 bases. Germline lookup yields CDR1 DFQATT and CDR2 SNEGSKA (reference sequence). The junction had 6 bases not matched to a gene; V was cut back by 2 bases and J by 4 bases. The CDR3 covers 14 residues. In DNA form, the CDR3 reads TGCAGTGCTAGATCCAGGACAGGGGTTTACGAGCAGTACTTC. Translation gives CSARSRTGVYEQYF.